This passage covers 16 T cell receptor beta chains from one sample sequenced in a study of metastatic and nonmetastatic thyroid tumors. TCRdb ran MiXCR on the PCR reads. The sample has 7,700 or so clones; 30% to 35% are singletons. Before thyroid surgery, none of the patients had received any treatment. Sequencing was performed on tumor tissue. The receptors come from a female donor with papillary thyroid cancer or a benign thyroid nodule (not recorded which). Some clones in this sample may be carry-over from other donors' samples.

This clone was observed a few times. An end of the junction does not agree with germline; a read error may underlie this. The chain is built from TRBV2 and TRBJ1-3; D remains ambiguous. Germline CDR1 SNHLY, CDR2 FYNNEI. CDR3 size: 15 residues. Here the CDR3 DNA reads TGTGTCAGCAGGCTGACATACAACTCTGGAAACACCATATATTTT. Translation gives CVSRLTYNSGNTIYF.

This clone appeared many times. The identical CDR3 is also encoded by other nucleotide sequences in the sample. V usage is TRBV15 and J usage is TRBJ2-5; TRBD2 agrees at 14 bases. Trimming took 3 bases from V and 1 from J; bases not matched to a gene: 4. The V gene's germline CDR1 is LNHNV and CDR2 YYDKDF (reference sequence). The CDR3 has 17 amino acids. The CDR3 DNA follows: TGTGCCACCAGCAGGGGGACTAGCGGGGGCCCCCAAGAGACCCAGTACTTC. Amino acid sequence: CATSRGTSGGPQETQYF.

This rearrangement joins TRBV6-1 to TRBJ2-1; either TRBD1 or TRBD2 may fit D (5 bases each). Between the trimmed V and J ends, which lost 5 bases and 7 bases, there was a span of 18 bases. The germline CDR1 and CDR2 sequences are MNHNS and SASEGT. The length of the CDR3 is 15 residues. In nucleotides, the CDR3 is TGTGCCAGCAGTAGAACCAGGGTAGCGCAAAATGAGCAGTTCTTC. Translation: CASSRTRVAQNEQFF.

The rearrangement joins TRBV18 to TRBJ2-7; 12 bases align to TRBD2. V gave up 6 bases and J gave up 3 bases; unmatched junction bases: 6. The CDR3 has 15 residues. Germline values: CDR1 KGHSH, CDR2 LQKENI. Here the CDR3 reads CASSRTSGAVYEQYF. CDR3 in DNA: TGTGCCAGCTCCCGGACTAGCGGGGCCGTCTACGAGCAGTACTTC.

By share of the sample, this clone is medium-sized. The rearrangement links TRBV7-9 to TRBJ1-3, with no clear D. The germline gives CDR1 SEHNR, CDR2 FQNEAQ (reference sequence). This CDR3 has 19 amino acids. The V end was cut by 0 bases, the J end by 0 bases, with 18 bases between. CDR3 sequence: CASSLAQGTTRSSGNTIYF. The CDR3 bases are TGTGCCAGCAGCTTAGCGCAAGGTACAACCAGATCCTCTGGAAACACCATATATTTT.

The chain employs TRBV19 and TRBJ2-7, with D tentatively TRBD1 (6 bases). Trimming cost V 4 bases and J 0 bases, with 13 bases left between them. Germline V gene lookup returns CDR1 LNHDA and CDR2 SQIVND (reference sequence). This CDR3 has 15 amino acids. Here the CDR3 reads CASSKVQGSSYEQYF. In DNA form, the CDR3 reads TGTGCCAGTAGTAAAGTTCAGGGGTCCTCCTACGAGCAGTACTTC.

This clone is termed medium-sized. This chain connects TRBV19 to TRBJ1-4; D gene ambiguous. The CDR3 totals 11 residues. CDR1 is LNHDA and CDR2 is SQIVND in the germline V gene (reference sequence). V lost 4 bases and J lost 6, with 3 bases in between. The CDR3 loop is CASSNYEKLFF. The CDR3 DNA is TGTGCCAGTAGTAACTATGAAAAACTGTTTTTT.

A few counts support this clone. The chain carries TRBV2 and TRBJ2-7; D gene uncertain. CDR1 and CDR2 (germline): SNHLY, FYNNEI. Trimming left V 4 bases short and J 4 bases short, with 11 bases between. This CDR3 comprises 13 residues. CDR3 amino acids: CASSVTLLYEQYF. The CDR3 DNA reads TGTGCCAGCAGTGTTACACTCCTGTACGAGCAGTACTTC. Looking up the rest from reference TRBV2 and TRBJ2-7 gives the full variable domain: EPEVTQTPSHQVTQMGQEVILRCVPISNHLYFYWYRQILGQKVEFLVSFYNNEISEKSEIFDDQFSVERPDGSNFTLKIRSTKLEDSAMYFCASSVTLLYEQYFGPGTRLTVT.

Within the sample, this clone is medium-sized. The CDR3 loop is CASSEMGQGNQPQHF. CDR3 nucleotides: TGTGCCAGCAGTGAAATGGGACAGGGAAATCAGCCCCAGCATTTT. J is TRBJ1-5 and V is TRBV6-1; 9 bases are shared with TRBD1. The CDR3 loop spans 15 amino acids. Per the germline V gene, CDR1 is MNHNS and CDR2 is SASEGT. V was pared by 2 bases and J by 4 bases, with 3 bases of the junction left unmatched.

This clone was recorded once. V is TRBV14 and J is TRBJ2-7; 8 bases are shared with TRBD1. The germline gives CDR1 SGHDN, CDR2 FVKESK. CDR3 length equals 14 residues. The J segment lost 3 bases and the V segment lost 4 bases, leaving 5 bases of the junction unmatched. DNA of the CDR3: TGTGCCAGCAGCCTCGCGGGACAGGTCTACGAGCAGTACTTC. This codes for CASSLAGQVYEQYF.

The chain employs TRBV6-2 or TRBV6-3 and TRBJ2-7, with TRBD1 as a possible D gene (6 bases). Trimming removed 6 bases at V and 0 bases at J, with 12 bases between. The CDR3 has 14 amino acids. In germline, CDR1 is MNHEY, CDR2 SVGEGT. CDR3 DNA sequence: TGTGCCAGCAGGACCGACAGGAGCTCCTACGAGCAGTACTTC. Its translation: CASRTDRSSYEQYF.

This clone appeared a few times. This chain uses TRBV27 with TRBJ2-1, with D tentatively TRBD1 (5 bases). Deletions cut 4 bases from V and 3 bases from J, with 13 bases between. The germline CDR1 and CDR2 sequences are MNHEY and SMNVEV (reference sequence). The CDR3 is made up of 15 amino acids. CDR3 in amino acids: CASSYLGANYNEQFF. CDR3 in DNA: TGTGCCAGCAGTTACCTTGGGGCAAACTACAATGAGCAGTTCTTC.

Judged by abundance, this clone is medium-sized. J is TRBJ1-5 and V is TRBV6-5; D not certain. Germline CDR1 and CDR2: MNHEY and SVGAGI. V lost 5 bases to trimming and J lost 4 bases, with 12 bases between them. The CDR3 has 14 amino acids. The CDR3 coding sequence is TGTGCCAGCAGTACTGGGGTAAGGAATCAGCCCCAGCATTTT. Amino acids: CASSTGVRNQPQHF.

Concerning this clone: This CDR3 is missing its conserved last phenylalanine or tryptophan, likely due to a read error. The DNA is left out, because the CDR3 cannot be placed on it with certainty; the CDR3 is given as TCRdb lists it. The chain combines TRBV6-5 with TRBJ1-1; the table names TRBD1, a call not compared with the DNA. Germline V lookup: CDR1 MNHEY, CDR2 SVGAGI. The CDR3 is made up of 13 amino acids, end residues included. CDR3 sequence reads: CASSYSGAGEALC.

At least ten counts were recorded for this clone. The chain combines TRBV5-5 with TRBJ1-6; weak D call: TRBD1 (6 bases). Trimming stripped 0 bases from V and 11 bases from J, with 12 bases between. The CDR3 spans 14 residues. Germline CDR1 and CDR2: SGHKS and YYEKEE (reference sequence). This CDR3 reads CASSLEGGGTPLHF. DNA for the CDR3: TGTGCCAGCAGCTTGGAGGGAGGGGGGACACCCCTCCACTTT.

The chain carries TRBV20-1 and TRBJ2-7; TRBD1 aligns across 7 bases. The V gene end was trimmed by 6 bases and the J gene end by 3 bases; junction bases not matched to a gene: 11. This CDR3 spans 14 amino acids. The germline V gene encodes CDR1 DFQATT and CDR2 SNEGSKA (reference sequence). The CDR3 here is CSAWNRGWSYEQYF. CDR3 DNA sequence: TGCAGTGCGTGGAACAGGGGTTGGAGCTACGAGCAGTACTTC.